The table lists the clone carrying this TCR beta chain with a few counts. From germline, CDR1 is SGHNT and CDR2 YENEEA. The V end lost 1 base, the J end lost 7 bases, and 14 bases lay between the germline ends. The CDR3 totals 15 residues. This record belongs to a study of blood T cell repertoires in COVID-19. Across the whole study: Samples came from the United States, Italy and Spain, spanning acute and convalescent COVID-19. PBMCs, B-cell-depleted T cells, or T cells were the source of the cDNA or gDNA that made up the material.

Per the study methods: Cell counts per sample came from amplifying reference gene primers. Sequenced by immunoSEQ multiplex PCR; TCRdb stores in-frame clones only, minus some. That table furnishes V, J and clone size, whereas the DNA furnished D and trimming. The sample contains roughly 80,000 clones, about 87% of which appear only once. This sequence was found in an elderly woman with acute or convalescent COVID-19. The V gene is TRBV11-3, the J gene TRBJ2-1, with D maybe TRBD2 (5 bases). The specimen was peripheral blood. For the CDR3, the DNA is TGTGCCAGCAGCTTAGCTGGGCAGCGGTATAATGAGCAGTTCTTC. Amino acids: CASSLAGQRYNEQFF.